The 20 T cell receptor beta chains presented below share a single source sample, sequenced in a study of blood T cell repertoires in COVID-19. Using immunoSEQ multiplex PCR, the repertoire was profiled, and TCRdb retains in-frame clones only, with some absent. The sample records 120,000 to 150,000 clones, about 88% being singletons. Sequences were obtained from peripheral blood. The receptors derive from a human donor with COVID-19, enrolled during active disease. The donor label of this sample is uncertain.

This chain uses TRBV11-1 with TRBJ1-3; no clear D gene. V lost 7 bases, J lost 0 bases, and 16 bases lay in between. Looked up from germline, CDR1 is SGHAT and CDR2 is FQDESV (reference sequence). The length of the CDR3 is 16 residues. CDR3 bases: TGTGCCAGCACCCAGACAAGTGGACTCTCTGGAAACACCATATATTTT. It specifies CASTQTSGLSGNTIYF.

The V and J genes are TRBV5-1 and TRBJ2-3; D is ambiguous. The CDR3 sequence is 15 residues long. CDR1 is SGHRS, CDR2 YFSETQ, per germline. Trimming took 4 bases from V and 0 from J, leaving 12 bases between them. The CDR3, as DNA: TGCGCCAGCAGCCCCGGTCGCCCTAGCACAGATACGCAGTATTTT. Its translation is CASSPGRPSTDTQYF.

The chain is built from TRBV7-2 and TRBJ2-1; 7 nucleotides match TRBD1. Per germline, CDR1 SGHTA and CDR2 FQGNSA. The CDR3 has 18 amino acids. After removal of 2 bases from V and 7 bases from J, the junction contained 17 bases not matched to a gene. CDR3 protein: CASSLSLPSTGFGNEQFF. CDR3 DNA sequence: TGTGCCAGCAGCTTAAGTCTCCCCTCGACAGGGTTCGGGAATGAGCAGTTCTTC.

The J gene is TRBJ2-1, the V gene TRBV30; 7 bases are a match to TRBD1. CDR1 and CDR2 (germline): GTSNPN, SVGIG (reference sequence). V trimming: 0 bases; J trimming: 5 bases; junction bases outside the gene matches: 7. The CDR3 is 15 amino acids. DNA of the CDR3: TGTGCCTGGAGTGTCCCGCAGGGGGATCACAATGAGCAGTTCTTC. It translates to CAWSVPQGDHNEQFF.

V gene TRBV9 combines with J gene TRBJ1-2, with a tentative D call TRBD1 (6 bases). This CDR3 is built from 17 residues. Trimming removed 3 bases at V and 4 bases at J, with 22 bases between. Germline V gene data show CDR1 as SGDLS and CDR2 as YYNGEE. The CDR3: CASSASSGGRWGYGYTF. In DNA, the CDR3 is TGTGCCAGCAGCGCTAGCTCGGGGGGGCGGTGGGGCTATGGCTACACCTTC.

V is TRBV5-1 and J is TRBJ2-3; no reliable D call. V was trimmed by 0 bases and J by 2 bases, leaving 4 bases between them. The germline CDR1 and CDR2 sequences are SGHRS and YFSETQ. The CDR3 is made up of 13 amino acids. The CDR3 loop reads CASSLDYTDTQYF. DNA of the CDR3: TGCGCCAGCAGCTTGGACTACACAGATACGCAGTATTTT.

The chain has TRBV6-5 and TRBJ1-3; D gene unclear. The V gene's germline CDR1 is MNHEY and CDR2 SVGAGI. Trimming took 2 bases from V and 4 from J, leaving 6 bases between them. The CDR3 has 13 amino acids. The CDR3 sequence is CASSYARGNTIYF. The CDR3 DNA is TGTGCCAGCAGTTACGCCAGGGGAAACACCATATATTTT.

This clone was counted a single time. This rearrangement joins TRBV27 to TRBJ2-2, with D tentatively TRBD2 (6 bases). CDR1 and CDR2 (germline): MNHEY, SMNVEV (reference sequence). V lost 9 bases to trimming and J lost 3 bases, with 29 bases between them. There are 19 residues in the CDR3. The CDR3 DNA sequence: TGTGCCAGTAAAACGCTGGCGCGGGACGAAAAAACGTACACCGGGGAGCTGTTTTTT. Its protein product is CASKTLARDEKTYTGELFF.

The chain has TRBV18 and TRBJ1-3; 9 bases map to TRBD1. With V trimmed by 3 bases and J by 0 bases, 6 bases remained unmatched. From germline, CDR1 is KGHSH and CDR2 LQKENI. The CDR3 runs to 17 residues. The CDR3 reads CASSPSQGAISGNTIYF. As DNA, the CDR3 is TGTGCCAGCTCACCCTCACAGGGGGCAATCTCTGGAAACACCATATATTTT. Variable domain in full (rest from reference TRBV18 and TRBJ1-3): NAGVMQNPRHLVRRRGQEARLRCSPMKGHSHVYWYRQLPEEGLKFMVYLQKENIIDESGMPKERFSAEFPKEGPSILRIQQVVRGDSAAYFCASSPSQGAISGNTIYFGEGSWLTVV.

The DNA of the CDR3 is TGTGCCAGCACCTACCCGGGACAGGGGGCGAACATTCAGTACTTC. Its protein product is CASTYPGQGANIQYF. The chain combines TRBV7-9 with TRBJ2-4; 12 nucleotides agree with TRBD1. Unmatched junction bases numbered 8, after V lost 7 bases and J lost 7 bases. The V gene's germline CDR1 is SEHNR and CDR2 FQNEAQ (reference sequence). The CDR3 contains 15 residues.

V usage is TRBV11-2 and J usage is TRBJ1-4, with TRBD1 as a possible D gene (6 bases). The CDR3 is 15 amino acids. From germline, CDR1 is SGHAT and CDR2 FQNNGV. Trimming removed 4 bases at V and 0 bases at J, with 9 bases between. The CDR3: CASSYDRTTNEKLFF. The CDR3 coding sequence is TGTGCCAGCAGCTACGACAGGACAACTAATGAAAAACTGTTTTTT.

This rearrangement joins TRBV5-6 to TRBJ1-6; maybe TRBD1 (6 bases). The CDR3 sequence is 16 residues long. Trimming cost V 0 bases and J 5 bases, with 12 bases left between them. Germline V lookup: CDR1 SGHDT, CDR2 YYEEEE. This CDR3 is CASSLEMGTHNSPLHF. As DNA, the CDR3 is TGTGCCAGCAGCTTGGAAATGGGGACACATAATTCACCCCTCCACTTT. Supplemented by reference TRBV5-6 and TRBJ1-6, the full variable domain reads DAGVTQSPTHLIKTRGQQVTLRCSPKSGHDTVSWYQQALGQGPQFIFQYYEEEERQRGNFPDRFSGHQFPNYSSELNVNALLLGDSALYLCASSLEMGTHNSPLHFGNGTRLTVT.

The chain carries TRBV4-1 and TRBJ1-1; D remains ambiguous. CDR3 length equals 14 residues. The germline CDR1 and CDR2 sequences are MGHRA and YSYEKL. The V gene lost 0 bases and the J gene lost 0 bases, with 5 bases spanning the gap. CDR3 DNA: TGCGCCAGCAGCCAAGACCCTATGAACACTGAAGCTTTCTTT. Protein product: CASSQDPMNTEAFF.

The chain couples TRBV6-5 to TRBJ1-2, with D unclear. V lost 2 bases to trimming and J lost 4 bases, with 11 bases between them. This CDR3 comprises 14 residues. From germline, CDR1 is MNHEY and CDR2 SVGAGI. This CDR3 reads CASSYGQLGYGYTF. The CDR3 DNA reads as TGTGCCAGCAGTTACGGGCAGCTCGGCTATGGCTACACCTTC.

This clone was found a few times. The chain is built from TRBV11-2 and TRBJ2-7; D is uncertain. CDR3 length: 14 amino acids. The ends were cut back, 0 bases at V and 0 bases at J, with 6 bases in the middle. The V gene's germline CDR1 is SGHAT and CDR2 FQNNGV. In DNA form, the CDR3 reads TGTGCCAGCAGCTTAGAGGCAGTCTCCTACGAGCAGTACTTC. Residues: CASSLEAVSYEQYF. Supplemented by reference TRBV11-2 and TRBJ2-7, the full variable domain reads EAGVAQSPRYKIIEKRQSVAFWCNPISGHATLYWYQQILGQGPKLLIQFQNNGVVDDSQLPKDRFSAERLKGVDSTLKIQPAKLEDSAVYLCASSLEAVSYEQYFGPGTRLTVT.

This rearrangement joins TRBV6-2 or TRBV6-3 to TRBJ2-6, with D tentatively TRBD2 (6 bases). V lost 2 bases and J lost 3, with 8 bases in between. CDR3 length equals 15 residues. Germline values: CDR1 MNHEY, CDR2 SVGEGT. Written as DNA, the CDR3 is TGTGCCAGCAGTTACGGCGGGGTTGGGGCCAACGTCCTGACTTTC. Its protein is CASSYGGVGANVLTF.

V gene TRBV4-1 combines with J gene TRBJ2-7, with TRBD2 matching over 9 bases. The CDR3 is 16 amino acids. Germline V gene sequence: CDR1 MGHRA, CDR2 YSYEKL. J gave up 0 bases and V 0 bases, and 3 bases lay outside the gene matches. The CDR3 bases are TGCGCCAGCAGCCAAGAAGGCGGGGGGGCCTCCTACGAGCAGTACTTC. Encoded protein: CASSQEGGGASYEQYF.

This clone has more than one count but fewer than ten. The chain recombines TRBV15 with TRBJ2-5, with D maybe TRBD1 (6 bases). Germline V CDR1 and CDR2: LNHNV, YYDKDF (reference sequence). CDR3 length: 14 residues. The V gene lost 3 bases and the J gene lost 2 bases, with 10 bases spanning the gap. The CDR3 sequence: CATSRGTGQETQYF. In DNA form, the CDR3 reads TGTGCCACCAGCAGGGGTACAGGGCAAGAGACCCAGTACTTC.

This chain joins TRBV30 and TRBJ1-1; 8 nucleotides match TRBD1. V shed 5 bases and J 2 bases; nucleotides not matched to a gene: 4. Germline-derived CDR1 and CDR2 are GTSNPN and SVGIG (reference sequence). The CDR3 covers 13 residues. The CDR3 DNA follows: TGTGCCTGGTCGGACAGGGTCAACACTGAAGCTTTCTTT. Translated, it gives CAWSDRVNTEAFF.

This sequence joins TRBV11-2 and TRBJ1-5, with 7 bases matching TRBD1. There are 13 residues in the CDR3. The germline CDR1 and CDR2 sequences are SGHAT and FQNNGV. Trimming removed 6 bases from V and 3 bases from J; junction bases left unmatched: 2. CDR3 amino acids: CASSEGANQPQHF. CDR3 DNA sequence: TGTGCCAGCAGTGAGGGGGCCAATCAGCCCCAGCATTTT.